Included here is one T cell receptor beta chain sequence, with context. Looked up from germline, CDR1 is SEHNR and CDR2 is FQNEAQ (reference sequence). The V gene end was trimmed by 11 bases and the J gene end by 7 bases; junction bases not matched to a gene: 9. The CDR3 contains 13 residues. This sample is part of a study of blood T cell repertoires in COVID-19. At the level of the study: Both acute and convalescent COVID-19 samples were obtained from the United States, Italy and Spain.

Data came from immunoSEQ multiplex PCR; TCRdb stores just in-frame clones and leaves some out. The sample contains more than 300,000 clones, more than 75% of which appear only once. The rearrangement links TRBV7-9 to TRBJ2-2; 8 nucleotides align to TRBD1. This TCR was sampled from a woman aged 45-65 years with COVID-19, enrolled during active disease. Sequenced: peripheral blood. The CDR3 region is CAGRRGQDGELFF. DNA for the CDR3: TGTGCCGGCCGCAGGGGGCAAGACGGGGAGCTGTTTTTT.